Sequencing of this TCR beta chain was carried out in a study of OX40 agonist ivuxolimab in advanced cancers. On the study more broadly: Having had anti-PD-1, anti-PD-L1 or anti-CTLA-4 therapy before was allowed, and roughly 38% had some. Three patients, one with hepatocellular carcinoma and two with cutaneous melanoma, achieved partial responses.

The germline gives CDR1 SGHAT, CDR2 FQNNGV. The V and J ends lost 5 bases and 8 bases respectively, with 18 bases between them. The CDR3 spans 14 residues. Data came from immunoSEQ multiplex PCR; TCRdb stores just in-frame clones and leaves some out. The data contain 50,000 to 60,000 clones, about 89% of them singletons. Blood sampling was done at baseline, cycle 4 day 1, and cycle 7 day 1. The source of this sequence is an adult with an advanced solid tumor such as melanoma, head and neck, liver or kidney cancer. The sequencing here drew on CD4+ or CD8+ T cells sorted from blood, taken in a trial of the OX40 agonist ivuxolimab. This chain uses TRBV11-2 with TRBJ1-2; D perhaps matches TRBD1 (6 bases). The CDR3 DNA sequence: TGTGCCAGCAGCCAAAAAGGGGGTCATTACGGCTACACCTTC. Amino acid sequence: CASSQKGGHYGYTF.